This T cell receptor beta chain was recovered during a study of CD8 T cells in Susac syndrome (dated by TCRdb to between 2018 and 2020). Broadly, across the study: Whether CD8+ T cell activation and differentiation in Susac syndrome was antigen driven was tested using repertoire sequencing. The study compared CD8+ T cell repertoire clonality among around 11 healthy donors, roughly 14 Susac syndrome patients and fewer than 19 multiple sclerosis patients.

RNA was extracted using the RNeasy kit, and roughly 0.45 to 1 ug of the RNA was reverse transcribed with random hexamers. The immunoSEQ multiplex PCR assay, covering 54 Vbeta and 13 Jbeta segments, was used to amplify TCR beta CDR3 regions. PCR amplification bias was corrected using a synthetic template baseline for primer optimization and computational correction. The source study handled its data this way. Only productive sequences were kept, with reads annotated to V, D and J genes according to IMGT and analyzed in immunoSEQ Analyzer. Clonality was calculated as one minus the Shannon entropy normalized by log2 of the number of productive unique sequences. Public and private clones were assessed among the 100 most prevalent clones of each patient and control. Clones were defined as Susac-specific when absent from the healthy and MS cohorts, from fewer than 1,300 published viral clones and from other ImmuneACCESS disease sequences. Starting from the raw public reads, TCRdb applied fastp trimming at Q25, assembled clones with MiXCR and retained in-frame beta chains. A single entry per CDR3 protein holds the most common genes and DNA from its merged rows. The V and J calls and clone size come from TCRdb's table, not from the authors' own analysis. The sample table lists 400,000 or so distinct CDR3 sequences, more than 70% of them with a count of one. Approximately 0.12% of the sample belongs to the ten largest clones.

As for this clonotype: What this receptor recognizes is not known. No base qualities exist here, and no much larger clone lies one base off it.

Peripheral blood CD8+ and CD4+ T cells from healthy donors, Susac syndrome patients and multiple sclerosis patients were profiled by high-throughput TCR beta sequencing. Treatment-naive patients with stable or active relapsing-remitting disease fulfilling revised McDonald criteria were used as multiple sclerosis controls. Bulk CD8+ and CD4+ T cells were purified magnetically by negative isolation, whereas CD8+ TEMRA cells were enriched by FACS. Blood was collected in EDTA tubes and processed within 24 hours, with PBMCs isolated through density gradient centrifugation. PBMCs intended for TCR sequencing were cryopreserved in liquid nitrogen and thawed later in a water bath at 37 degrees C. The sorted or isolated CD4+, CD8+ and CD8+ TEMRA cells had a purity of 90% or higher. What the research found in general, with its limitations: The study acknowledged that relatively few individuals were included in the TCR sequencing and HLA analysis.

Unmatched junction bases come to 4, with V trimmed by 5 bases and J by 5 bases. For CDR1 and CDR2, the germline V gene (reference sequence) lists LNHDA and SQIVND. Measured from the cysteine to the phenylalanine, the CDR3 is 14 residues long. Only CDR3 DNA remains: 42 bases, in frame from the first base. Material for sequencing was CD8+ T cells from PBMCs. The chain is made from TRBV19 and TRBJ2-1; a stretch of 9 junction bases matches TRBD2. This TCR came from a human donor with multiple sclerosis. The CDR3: CASSQVAGDNEQFF. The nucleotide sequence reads TGTGCCAGTAGTCAAGTAGCGGGGGACAATGAGCAGTTCTTC.